The clone carrying this T cell receptor beta chain was detected only a few times. The sample is drawn from a study of blood T cell repertoires in COVID-19. Libraries were prepared by immunoSEQ multiplex PCR; TCRdb keeps only in-frame clonotypes and omits some of them. The sample yields 310,000 or so clones, about nine tenths seen once. The CDR3 runs to 14 residues. The germline gives CDR1 SGHTA, CDR2 FQGNSA. V gave up 2 bases and J gave up 3 bases, with 8 bases separating them. The rearrangement links TRBV7-2 to TRBJ1-3; D gene uncertain. Sequencing input: peripheral blood. The clonotype originates from a man aged 25 to 40 with COVID-19, enrolled during active disease. The CDR3 sequence is CASSLRGRGNTIYF. The CDR3, as DNA: TGTGCCAGCAGCTTACGGGGTCGTGGAAACACCATATATTTT.